This T cell receptor beta chain was found in a study of metastatic and nonmetastatic thyroid tumors (TCRdb year 2020). As for the study more broadly: Repertoires from peripheral blood and from tumor or nodule tissue samples of malignant and benign thyroid patients were compared.

To prepare the library, PCR was applied. Sequencer: Illumina HiSeq 4000. High-throughput sequencing was used to profile the TCR beta-chain CDR3 region of each patient. The authors processed their data as follows. A classifier to discriminate distant-metastatic papillary thyroid cancer patients was built from CDR3 differences across clinicopathological groups. Repertoire diversity was assessed with the Shannon index, and tumor-blood repertoire similarity with the Morisita-Horn index. TCRdb itself trimmed the public reads at Q25 with fastp, ran MiXCR and retained productive beta chains. V and J calls and clone size were set by TCRdb, not the authors. The sample table contains 30,000 to 45,000 clones; only one count was recorded for approximately 19% of them. The ten largest clones add up to roughly 18% of the sample. The full study reports these points: In both blood and tumor samples, malignant tumors were reported to have significantly higher TCR beta diversity than benign nodules.

This clone occurred many times. There is no known antigen for this receptor. Per-base quality was not reported, and no clone a single base away is much larger than it. No patient had received any treatment before thyroid surgery. Using T-cell receptor beta sequencing, the study looked back at clinical samples from patients collected from the early 2010s to the late 2010s. The CDR3, cysteine through phenylalanine, is 17 amino acids long. The entry retains the CDR3 DNA only, 51 bases that are in frame from base 1. CDR1 and CDR2 are read off the germline V gene as MGHRA and YSYEKL. V was cut back by 1 base and J by 0 bases, leaving a gap of 13 bases between them.

Sequenced sample: blood. The clonotype originates from a female donor with papillary thyroid cancer or a benign thyroid nodule (not recorded which). Some clones in this sample may be carry-over from other donors' samples. The receptor chain draws on TRBV4-1 and TRBJ2-1; the D gene is not confidently resolved. The sequence in DNA is TGCGCCAGCAGCCAAGGGCGATTAGTTCCCTCCTACAATGAGCAGTTCTTC. This sequence encodes CASSQGRLVPSYNEQFF.